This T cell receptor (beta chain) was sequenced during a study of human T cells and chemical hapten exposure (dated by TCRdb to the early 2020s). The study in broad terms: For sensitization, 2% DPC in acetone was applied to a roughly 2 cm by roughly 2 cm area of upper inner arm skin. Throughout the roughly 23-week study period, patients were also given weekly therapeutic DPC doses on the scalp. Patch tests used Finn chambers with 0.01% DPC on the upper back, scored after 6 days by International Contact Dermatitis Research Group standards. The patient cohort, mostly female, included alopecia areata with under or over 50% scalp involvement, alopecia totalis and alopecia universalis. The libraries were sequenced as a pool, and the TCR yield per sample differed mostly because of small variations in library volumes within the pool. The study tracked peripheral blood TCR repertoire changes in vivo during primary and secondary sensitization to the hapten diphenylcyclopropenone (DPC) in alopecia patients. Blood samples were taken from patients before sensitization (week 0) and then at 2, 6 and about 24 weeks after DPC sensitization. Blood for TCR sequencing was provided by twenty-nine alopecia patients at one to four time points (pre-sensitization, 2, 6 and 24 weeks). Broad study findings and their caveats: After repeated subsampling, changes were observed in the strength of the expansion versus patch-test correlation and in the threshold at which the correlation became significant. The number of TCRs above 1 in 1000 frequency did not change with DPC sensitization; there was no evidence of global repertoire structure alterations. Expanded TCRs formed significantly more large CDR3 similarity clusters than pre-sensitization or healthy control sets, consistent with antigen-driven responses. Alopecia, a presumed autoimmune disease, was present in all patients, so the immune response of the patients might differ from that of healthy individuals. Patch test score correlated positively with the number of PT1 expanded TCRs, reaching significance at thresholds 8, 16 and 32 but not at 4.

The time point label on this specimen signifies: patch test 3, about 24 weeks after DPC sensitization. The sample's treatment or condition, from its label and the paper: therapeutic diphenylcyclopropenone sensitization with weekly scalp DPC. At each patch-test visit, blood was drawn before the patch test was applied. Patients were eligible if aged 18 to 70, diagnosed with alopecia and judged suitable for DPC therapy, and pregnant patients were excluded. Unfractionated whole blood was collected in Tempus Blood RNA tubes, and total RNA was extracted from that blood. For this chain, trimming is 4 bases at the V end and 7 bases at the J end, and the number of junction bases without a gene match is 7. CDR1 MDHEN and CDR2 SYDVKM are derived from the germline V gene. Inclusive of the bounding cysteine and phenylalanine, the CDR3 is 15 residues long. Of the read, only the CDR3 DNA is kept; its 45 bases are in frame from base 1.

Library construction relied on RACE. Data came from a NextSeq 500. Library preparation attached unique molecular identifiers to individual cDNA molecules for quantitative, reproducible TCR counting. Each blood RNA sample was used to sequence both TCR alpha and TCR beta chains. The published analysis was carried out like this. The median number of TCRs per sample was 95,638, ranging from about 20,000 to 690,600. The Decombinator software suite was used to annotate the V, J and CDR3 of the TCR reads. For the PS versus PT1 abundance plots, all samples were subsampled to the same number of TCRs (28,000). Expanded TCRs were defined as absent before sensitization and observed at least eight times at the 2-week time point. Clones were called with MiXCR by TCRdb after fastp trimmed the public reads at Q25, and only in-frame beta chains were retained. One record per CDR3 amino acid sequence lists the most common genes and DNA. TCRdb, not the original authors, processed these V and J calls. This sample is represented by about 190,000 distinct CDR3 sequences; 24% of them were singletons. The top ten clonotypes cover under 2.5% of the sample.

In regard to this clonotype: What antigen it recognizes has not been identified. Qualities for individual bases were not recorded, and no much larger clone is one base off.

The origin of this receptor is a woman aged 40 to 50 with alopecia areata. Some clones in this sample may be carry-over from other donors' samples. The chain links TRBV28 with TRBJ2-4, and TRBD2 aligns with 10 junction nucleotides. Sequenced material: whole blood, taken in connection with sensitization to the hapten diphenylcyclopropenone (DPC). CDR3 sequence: CASSSPSGGGNIQYF. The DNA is TGTGCCAGCAGTTCCCCGAGCGGGGGGGGGAACATTCAGTACTTC.